A single sample gave rise to the 15 T cell receptor beta chains below, sequenced in a study of Ad26.COV2.S vaccination and SARS-CoV-2 variants (dated by TCRdb to about 2021). The label giving this sample's treatment or condition can be read as: 15 to 20 received Ad26.COV2.S at low or high dose, single or two shots; about 5 received placebo; per-sample allocation not given. For vaccine and placebo recipients, repertoires were sequenced using samples collected on day 63 after the first injection. Library method: the immunoSEQ multiplex PCR assay. This is the immuneACCESS table as TCRdb keeps it, with only in-frame sequences that have V and J called. A part of the clones is gone; compared with another copy, unresolved V genes explain less than half, and the rest is unexplained. The table for this sample lists fewer than 400,000 clones; around 81% of them were counted only once. Jointly, the top ten make up around 2.2% of the sample.

Here the sequenced sample was peripheral blood, taken in a trial of Ad26.COV2.S vaccine versus placebo. Receptor source: a person between 18 and 65 years old who received the Ad26.COV2.S COVID-19 vaccine or a placebo.

V usage is TRBV6-1 and J usage is TRBJ2-1; no clear D gene. V was cut by 1 base and J by 12 bases, with 13 bases left in between. Germline assignment: CDR1 MNHNS and CDR2 SASEGT. CDR3 length: 13 residues. The CDR3 here is CASSEDPAPRQFF. CDR3 sequence (DNA): TGTGCCAGCAGTGAAGATCCGGCACCAAGGCAGTTCTTC.

The rearrangement joins TRBV18 to TRBJ1-2, with unresolved D. This CDR3 has 15 amino acids. Between the trimmed V and J ends, which lost 3 bases and 3 bases, there was a span of 14 bases. Germline V gene data show CDR1 as KGHSH and CDR2 as LQKENI. CDR3 amino acids: CASSPLDAKYYGYTF. The CDR3 DNA reads TGTGCCAGCTCACCGTTGGACGCAAAATACTATGGCTACACCTTC.

V is TRBV5-1 and J is TRBJ1-5; D not resolved. Trimming stripped 0 bases from V and 5 bases from J, with 6 bases between. Germline V gene lookup returns CDR1 SGHRS and CDR2 YFSETQ. The CDR3 is 13 amino acids. The CDR3 DNA reads TGCGCCAGCAGCTTGGAACCGGATCAGCCCCAGCATTTT. This sequence encodes CASSLEPDQPQHF.

This clone has a handful of counts. The chain couples TRBV5-1 to TRBJ1-1; D gene unclear. V gave up 4 bases and J gave up 0 bases, with 10 bases separating them. Germline CDR1 SGHRS, CDR2 YFSETQ. The CDR3 runs to 14 residues. CDR3 coding DNA: TGCGCCAGCAGCCCGTACAAAGTGAACACTGAAGCTTTCTTT. Residues: CASSPYKVNTEAFF.

The J gene is TRBJ2-7, the V gene TRBV28; possibly TRBD1 for D (5 bases). V lost 2 bases and J lost 2, with 10 bases in between. In germline, CDR1 is MDHEN, CDR2 SYDVKM. There are 14 residues in the CDR3. Here the CDR3 DNA reads TGTGCCAGCAGTTTAAGACAGCCAACCTACGAGCAGTACTTC. Protein sequence: CASSLRQPTYEQYF.

The J gene is TRBJ1-1, the V gene TRBV4-1; maybe TRBD1 (5 bases). With 3 bases removed from V and 4 bases from J, the gap between germline ends came to 18 bases. The germline V gene has CDR1 MGHRA and CDR2 YSYEKL. The CDR3 consists of 16 residues. The DNA of the CDR3 is TGCGCCAGCAGCCAGATCGGGCAGGGAGACGGCACTGAAGCTTTCTTT. This sequence encodes CASSQIGQGDGTEAFF.

The chain joins TRBV30 to TRBJ2-1; 8 bases agree with TRBD2. The germline gives CDR1 GTSNPN, CDR2 SVGIG (reference sequence). CDR3 size: 13 residues. V lost 2 bases, J lost 8 bases, and 5 bases stayed unmatched. CDR3 sequence reads: CAWSRKAGDEQFF. CDR3 nucleotides: TGTGCCTGGAGTAGAAAAGCGGGGGATGAGCAGTTCTTC. Together with reference TRBV30 and TRBJ2-1, the CDR3 gives the full variable domain: SQTIHQWPATLVQPVGSPLSLECTVEGTSNPNLYWYRQAAGRGLQLLFYSVGIGQISSEVPQNLSASRPQDRQFILSSKKLLLSDSGFYLCAWSRKAGDEQFFGPGTRLTVL.

This clone was observed at least ten times. The chain couples TRBV15 to TRBJ1-1, with no clear D. The germline gives CDR1 LNHNV, CDR2 YYDKDF (reference sequence). CDR3 length: 14 amino acids. Trimming removed 0 bases at V and 6 bases at J, with 11 bases between. The CDR3 loop is CATSRDMRAAEAFF. CDR3 DNA sequence: TGTGCCACCAGCAGAGATATGAGGGCCGCTGAAGCTTTCTTT.

The chain recombines TRBV11-3 with TRBJ1-3; 8 nucleotides agree with TRBD1. The CDR3 runs to 17 residues. CDR1 and CDR2 from the germline V gene are SGHNT and YENEEA. The J segment lost 2 bases and the V segment lost 5 bases, leaving 11 bases of the junction unmatched. CDR3 residues: CASSRGQGPLPGNTIYF. For the CDR3, the DNA is TGTGCCAGCAGCAGAGGACAGGGACCATTGCCTGGAAACACCATATATTTT.

The chain carries TRBV18 and TRBJ1-4; D is unclear. Germline assignment: CDR1 KGHSH and CDR2 LQKENI. The ends were cut back, 4 bases at V and 3 bases at J, with 15 bases in the middle. CDR3 size: 16 residues. The CDR3 loop is CASSRTLRDSNEKLFF. CDR3 nucleotides: TGTGCCAGCTCACGAACCCTACGTGATTCTAATGAAAAACTGTTTTTT.

The chain carries TRBV11-2 and TRBJ1-2, with 8 bases identical to TRBD1. Germline loops: CDR1 SGHAT, CDR2 FQNNGV. This CDR3 region has 15 residues. V shed 4 bases and J 3 bases; nucleotides not matched to a gene: 7. This chain's CDR3 is CASSSLTGAYYGYTF. DNA for the CDR3: TGTGCCAGCAGCTCATTGACAGGGGCATACTATGGCTACACCTTC.

The chain uses TRBV7-9 and TRBJ2-3, with TRBD1 matching 8 bases. The CDR3 is 16 residues long. Trimming at V came to 5 bases and at J to 0 bases, leaving 7 bases not matched to a gene. CDR1 is SEHNR, CDR2 FQNEAQ, per germline (reference sequence). CDR3 sequence reads: CASSPRQGRSTDTQYF. The CDR3 DNA reads as TGTGCCAGCAGCCCCCGACAGGGGAGGAGCACAGATACGCAGTATTTT.

The V call is TRBV15, the J call TRBJ1-4, with TRBD1 as a possible D gene (5 bases). CDR3 length: 14 residues. Trimming removed 0 bases at V and 3 bases at J, with 5 bases between. Germline V lookup: CDR1 LNHNV, CDR2 YYDKDF (reference sequence). CDR3 loop: CATSRDRANEKLFF. The CDR3 DNA follows: TGTGCCACCAGCAGAGACAGGGCTAATGAAAAACTGTTTTTT.

This chain joins TRBV15 and TRBJ1-1; D is perhaps TRBD1 (6 bases). This CDR3 is 15 amino acids long. Germline CDR1 and CDR2: LNHNV and YYDKDF (reference sequence). V was pared by 1 base and J by 6 bases, with 15 bases between. CDR3 DNA: TGTGCCACCAGCAGAGGGGGGCAGGGGAGAGCTGAAGCTTTCTTT. Translating it yields CATSRGGQGRAEAFF.

The chain recombines TRBV7-9 with TRBJ1-3; D remains ambiguous. The CDR3 is 17 amino acids. Germline V gives CDR1 SEHNR, CDR2 FQNEAQ (reference sequence). Trimming shortened V by 0 bases and J by 0 bases, and 12 bases separated the two germline ends. This chain's CDR3 is CASSLAPYGYSGNTIYF. CDR3 sequence (DNA): TGTGCCAGCAGCTTAGCCCCTTACGGGTACTCTGGAAACACCATATATTTT.